The next 4 T cell receptor beta chains were all read from a single sample in a study of technical replicates of blood from a handful of donors. The table came from immunoSEQ multiplex PCR; TCRdb's copy has only in-frame clones and leaves some out. The table includes 75,000 to 90,000 clones, about 92% detected once. The source material was T cells isolated from PBMCs. These receptors originate from a human donor in good health.

This clone was counted between two and nine times. The rearrangement links TRBV6-6 to TRBJ2-1; a weak D match, TRBD1 (7 bases). The V and J ends lost 6 bases and 4 bases respectively, with 16 bases between them. CDR3 length equals 15 residues. Germline V lookup: CDR1 MNHNY, CDR2 SVGAGI (reference sequence). As DNA, the CDR3 is TGTGCCAGCAGGGACGGGCAGGGGGGTTACAATGAGCAGTTCTTC. Amino acid sequence: CASRDGQGGYNEQFF.

V usage is TRBV5-1 and J usage is TRBJ2-7; D might be TRBD1 (6 bases). Germline-derived CDR1 and CDR2 are SGHRS and YFSETQ. V was pared by 1 base and J by 0 bases, with 11 bases between. The CDR3 loop spans 15 amino acids. This CDR3 is CASSLSGVSSYEQYF. CDR3 in DNA: TGCGCCAGCAGCTTGTCAGGGGTGTCCTCCTACGAGCAGTACTTC.

The chain has TRBV25-1 and TRBJ2-7, with TRBD2 matching 9 bases. Per the germline V gene, CDR1 is MGHDK and CDR2 is SYGVNS. The length of the CDR3 is 13 residues. Losses at the gene ends were 4 bases for V and 6 bases for J; bases not matched to a gene: 4. CDR3 in DNA: TGTGCCAGCAGTGGTCTAGCGGGATCCGAGCAGTACTTC. Residues: CASSGLAGSEQYF.

The chain recombines TRBV6-5 with TRBJ1-5; a weak D match, TRBD1 (5 bases). V lost 0 bases and J lost 6, with 15 bases in between. The germline gives CDR1 MNHEY, CDR2 SVGAGI. The CDR3 spans 16 residues. The CDR3 region is CASSYSIPAGLQPQHF. DNA for the CDR3: TGTGCCAGCAGTTACTCGATCCCGGCAGGGCTTCAGCCCCAGCATTTT.